This TCR beta chain was sequenced for a study of blood T cell repertoires in COVID-19. Study-wide background: The United States, Italy and Spain provided the acute and convalescent COVID-19 samples. T cells, B-cell-depleted T cells, or PBMCs supplied cDNA or gDNA.

Authors' data handling: Amplification of reference gene primers was used by the study to estimate nucleated cell counts. The method was immunoSEQ multiplex PCR; TCRdb's version includes in-frame clones alone and lacks a portion of them. Clonal size and the V and J genes are those of that table, whereas D and trimming came from the DNA. The sample holds more than 150,000 clones, over 75% seen once. This CDR3 is built from 14 residues. CDR1 SGDLS and CDR2 YYNGEE come from the germline V gene. V was clipped by 4 bases and J by 4 bases; unmatched bases: 5. The source of this sequence is a man aged 40-50 years with active or convalescent COVID-19. The J gene is TRBJ1-3, the V gene TRBV9, with 7 bases lining up with TRBD1. Sequencing used peripheral blood. The CDR3 loop reads CASSTTDRGNTIYF. CDR3 nucleotide sequence: TGTGCCAGCAGCACGACGGACAGGGGAAACACCATATATTTT.